These 32 T cell receptor beta chains were sequenced from one sample in a study. A single record per CDR3 protein comes from TCRdb applying MiXCR to the 5' RACE reads. The sample lists about 60,000 distinct CDR3 sequences, 25% to 35% seen once, with about 2.3% in the top ten. The sample taken for sequencing was tumor-infiltrating naive CD4+ T cells sorted from the breast tumor. Subset indicated: naive CD4+ T cells, CD4+CD45RA+CD25-. The receptors were gathered from a female donor with breast cancer.

This clonotype appeared a few times. The J gene is TRBJ2-4, the V gene TRBV6-1; weak D call: TRBD1 (5 bases). CDR3 length: 18 amino acids. With 5 bases removed from V and 1 base from J, the gap between germline ends came to 21 bases. Germline V lookup: CDR1 MNHNS, CDR2 SASEGT. DNA for the CDR3: TGTGCCAGCAGTATGGCAGGGTTAACATACGCGGCCAAAAACATTCAGTACTTC. Residues: CASSMAGLTYAAKNIQYF.

In this sample, this clonotype turned up a few times. This sequence joins TRBV11-1 and TRBJ2-1; no firm D call. Trimming removed 2 bases from V and 6 bases from J, with 8 bases in between. Germline assignment: CDR1 SGHAT and CDR2 FQDESV (reference sequence). CDR3 length: 13 amino acids. The CDR3 is CASSLSAGNEQFF. The CDR3 DNA sequence: TGTGCCAGCAGCTTATCGGCAGGCAATGAGCAGTTCTTC.

The chain employs TRBV12-3 or TRBV12-4 and TRBJ1-1, with 8 bases matching TRBD1. V shed 3 bases and J 3 bases; nucleotides not matched to a gene: 3. The CDR3 spans 14 residues. CDR3 protein: CASSFQGAYTEAFF. As DNA, the CDR3 is TGTGCCAGCAGTTTCCAGGGGGCATACACTGAAGCTTTCTTT.

In this sample, this clonotype turned up a few times. The chain has TRBV28 and TRBJ1-2; 7 nucleotides agree with TRBD1. Trimming took 7 bases from V and 0 from J; bases not matched to a gene: 5. Germline CDR1 reads MDHEN; CDR2 reads SYDVKM. This CDR3 comprises 14 residues. The CDR3 reads CASNTDRPNYGYTF. The DNA of the CDR3 is TGTGCCAGCAACACGGACAGGCCTAACTATGGCTACACCTTC.

As to this clonotype: Mismatch with germline at one junction end may stem from a read error. The gene calls are TRBV23-1 and TRBJ1-6; maybe TRBD1 (5 bases). TRBV23-1 is an ORF, with its function uncertain. This CDR3 has 20 residues. DNA of the CDR3: TGCGCCAGCAGTCAACGTACCTTTCGGGGCCAGAGCTCCTATAATGCACCCCTCCACTTT. This sequence encodes CASSQRTFRGQSSYNAPLHF.

A few counts support this clonotype. V and J are TRBV4-1 and TRBJ1-5; unclear D gene. The germline CDR1 and CDR2 sequences are MGHRA and YSYEKL. CDR3 length: 15 amino acids. Trimming removed 3 bases from V and 2 bases from J, with 11 bases in between. The CDR3 spells CASSHDNRGNQPQHF. The CDR3 nucleotides read TGCGCCAGCAGCCACGATAACCGGGGCAATCAGCCCCAGCATTTT.

Judged by abundance, this clonotype is medium-sized. The CDR3 here is CASRSSNQPQHF. For the CDR3, the DNA is TGTGCCAGCAGGAGTTCCAATCAGCCCCAGCATTTT. The genes are TRBV12-3 or TRBV12-4 and TRBJ1-5; no firm D call. The CDR3 consists of 12 residues. Trimming shortened V by 6 bases and J by 3 bases, and 6 bases separated the two germline ends.

About this clonotype: One base away lies a much larger clone, so this may be a sequencing read error. The chain links TRBV12-3 or TRBV12-4 to TRBJ1-2; a weak D match, TRBD1 (5 bases). Trimming removed 3 bases at V and 6 bases at J, with 8 bases between. This CDR3 comprises 12 residues. This CDR3 is CASSFSGDGYTF. The CDR3 DNA is TGTGCCAGCAGTTTTTCGGGGGATGGCTACACCTTC.

This clonotype was picked up a small number of times. The rearrangement links TRBV7-2 to TRBJ1-6; D is possibly TRBD1 (5 bases). The V end was cut by 0 bases, the J end by 9 bases, with 15 bases between. CDR3 length equals 16 residues. Germline V gene data show CDR1 as SGHTA and CDR2 as FQGNSA. In DNA form, the CDR3 reads TGTGCCAGCAGCTTAGCGGGCCCAGGGAGTGGTTCACCCCTCCACTTT. Protein: CASSLAGPGSGSPLHF.

This clonotype was found many times. The chain uses TRBV9 and TRBJ1-5; D remains ambiguous. There are 15 residues in the CDR3. V was trimmed by 1 base and J by 7 bases, leaving 15 bases between them. CDR1 and CDR2 from the germline V gene are SGDLS and YYNGEE. This CDR3 reads CASSVNPSGRQPQHF. CDR3 nucleotides: TGTGCCAGCAGCGTAAACCCATCAGGCCGGCAGCCCCAGCATTTT.

This clonotype was seen a handful of times. The V and J genes are TRBV5-1 and TRBJ2-7, with D perhaps matching TRBD1 or TRBD2 (6 bases each). The ends were cut back, 4 bases at V and 4 bases at J, with 12 bases in the middle. The germline gives CDR1 SGHRS, CDR2 YFSETQ. This CDR3 contains 13 residues. The chain's CDR3 is CASSLWGAYEQYF. The DNA for the CDR3 is TGCGCCAGCAGCCTATGGGGGGCATACGAGCAGTACTTC.

The J gene is TRBJ2-7, the V gene TRBV7-2, with D perhaps matching TRBD1 or TRBD2 (6 bases each). Deletions cut 0 bases from V and 5 bases from J, with 11 bases between. The CDR3 contains 14 residues. Looked up from germline, CDR1 is SGHTA and CDR2 is FQGNSA. The CDR3 region has the DNA TGTGCCAGCAGCTTAGCCAGGGGCGGGGACGAGCAGTACTTC. Encoded protein: CASSLARGGDEQYF.

DNA of the CDR3: TGTGCCAGCAGTTTTGGACTAGCGGGAGACCCCCGTGGGCAGTATTTT. This translates into CASSFGLAGDPRGQYF. The chain employs TRBV28 and TRBJ2-3; 13 nucleotides align to TRBD2. V lost 3 bases and J lost 11; bases outside the gene matches: 11. Germline loops: CDR1 MDHEN, CDR2 SYDVKM. This CDR3 spans 16 amino acids.

This clonotype occurred a few times. This rearrangement joins TRBV4-1 to TRBJ2-7; tentative D call: TRBD1 (6 bases). In germline, CDR1 is MGHRA, CDR2 YSYEKL. The CDR3 consists of 15 residues. The V and J ends lost 3 bases and 0 bases respectively, with 12 bases between them. The CDR3 DNA reads TGCGCCAGCAGCCACACTACAGGGATCTCCTACGAGCAGTACTTC. The encoded protein is CASSHTTGISYEQYF.

As to this clonotype: No conserved phenylalanine or tryptophan is present at the end of the CDR3, so a read error is the likely explanation. This rearrangement joins TRBV7-2 to TRBJ1-5; D unclear. V lost 1 base and J 7 bases, leaving 14 bases between the germline ends. Looked up from germline, CDR1 is SGHTA and CDR2 is FQGNSA. CDR3 size: 15 residues. Written as DNA, the CDR3 is TGTGCCAGCAGCTTAGGAGCAAGGGAGGGCCAGCCCCAGCATTTA. It encodes CASSLGAREGQPQHL.

This clonotype was counted at least ten times. The chain's CDR3 is CASSRAGGNYEQYF. The CDR3 DNA is TGTGCCAGCAGTCGGGCAGGAGGCAATTACGAGCAGTACTTC. V usage is TRBV25-1 and J usage is TRBJ2-7; D might be TRBD2 (5 bases). V lost 5 bases and J 4 bases, leaving 15 bases between the germline ends. Germline V gives CDR1 MGHDK, CDR2 SYGVNS. The length of the CDR3 is 14 residues.

V gene TRBV4-3 combines with J gene TRBJ1-1; no clear D. This CDR3 is 13 amino acids long. V lost 4 bases and J 1 base, leaving 7 bases between the germline ends. Germline V lookup: CDR1 LGHNA, CDR2 YSLEER. The CDR3 bases are TGCGCCAGCAGCCCTACGGGGAACACTGAAGCTTTCTTT. Residues: CASSPTGNTEAFF.

This clonotype was detected only a few times. The chain uses TRBV18 and TRBJ2-1, with D perhaps TRBD2 (5 bases). This CDR3 has 14 amino acids. Trimming left V 5 bases short and J 8 bases short, with 16 bases between. CDR1 and CDR2 (germline): KGHSH, LQKENI. CDR3 loop: CASSEERVTDEQFF. The CDR3 DNA is TGTGCCAGCTCAGAAGAGAGGGTGACCGATGAGCAGTTCTTC.

Details on this clonotype: At one of its ends the junction is not consistent with the germline gene, which may arise from a read error. The genes are TRBV5-1 and TRBJ2-2; D not certain. CDR3 length: 14 amino acids. Per the germline V gene, CDR1 is SGHRS and CDR2 is YFSETQ. The CDR3 loop is CASSLLGNTRELFF. CDR3 sequence (DNA): TGCGCCAGCAGCCTCCTTGGTAACACCAGGGAGCTGTTTTTT.

This clonotype was seen a handful of times. The chain uses TRBV27 and TRBJ1-2, with 8 nucleotides matching TRBD1. V was clipped by 4 bases and J by 8 bases; unmatched bases: 6. In germline, CDR1 is MNHEY, CDR2 SMNVEV (reference sequence). The CDR3 has 13 amino acids. The CDR3: CASSYDRGGGYTF. The CDR3 DNA follows: TGTGCCAGCAGTTATGACAGGGGAGGAGGCTACACCTTC.

The chain uses TRBV6-6 and TRBJ2-7; 9 bases line up with TRBD1. The CDR3 extends over 12 amino acids. The junction had 0 bases not matched to a gene; V was cut back by 4 bases and J by 5 bases. CDR1 and CDR2 from the germline V gene are MNHNY and SVGAGI (reference sequence). CDR3 DNA sequence: TGTGCCAGCAGTTGGGACAGGGACGAGCAGTACTTC. Translated, it gives CASSWDRDEQYF.

The chain uses TRBV7-9 and TRBJ1-3; D is unclear. Trimming took 2 bases from V and 4 from J, leaving 6 bases between them. The CDR3 consists of 13 residues. Germline V CDR1 and CDR2: SEHNR, FQNEAQ (reference sequence). For the CDR3, the DNA is TGTGCCAGCAGCTTAACCGTAGGAAACACCATATATTTT. Translated, it gives CASSLTVGNTIYF.

This clonotype was seen more than once but under ten times. This rearrangement joins TRBV5-1 to TRBJ1-2; possibly TRBD1 for D (6 bases). The CDR3 is 14 residues long. Germline CDR1 is SGHRS and CDR2 is YFSETQ. Trimming removed 3 bases from V and 4 bases from J, with 13 bases in between. The CDR3, as DNA: TGCGCCAGCAGCTACCGGACAGTATCCTATGGCTACACCTTC. Residues: CASSYRTVSYGYTF. The full variable domain, with the rest looked up from reference TRBV5-1 and TRBJ1-2, is KAGVTQTPRYLIKTRGQQVTLSCSPISGHRSVSWYQQTPGQGLQFLFEYFSETQRNKGNFPGRFSGRQFSNSRSEMNVSTLELGDSALYLCASSYRTVSYGYTFGSGTRLTVV.

This clonotype was seen at least ten times. The chain has TRBV20-1 and TRBJ1-5; no firm D call. V gave up 2 bases and J gave up 5 bases, with 16 bases separating them. Germline loops: CDR1 DFQATT, CDR2 SNEGSKA (reference sequence). CDR3 length: 15 amino acids. The CDR3 DNA follows: TGCAGTGCTAGATCAACCCTCGGGAGTTATCAGCCCCAGCATTTT. It is translated as CSARSTLGSYQPQHF.

This chain joins TRBV5-1 and TRBJ2-3, with TRBD2 matching over 16 bases. Germline assignment: CDR1 SGHRS and CDR2 YFSETQ. V gave up 4 bases and J gave up 4 bases; unmatched junction bases: 6. This CDR3 spans 17 amino acids. CDR3 residues: CASSPGLAGGQADTQYF. In DNA, the CDR3 is TGCGCCAGCAGCCCGGGACTAGCGGGAGGGCAGGCAGATACGCAGTATTTT.

In this sample, this clonotype turned up a few times. The rearrangement uses TRBV7-2 and TRBJ2-7; 9 bases line up with TRBD2. The CDR3 totals 17 residues. The V segment lost 5 bases and the J segment 2 bases; nucleotides outside the gene matches: 13. Germline V gene sequence: CDR1 SGHTA, CDR2 FQGNSA. CDR3 sequence: CASSRTGTSGSPYEQYF. DNA for the CDR3: TGTGCCAGCAGCCGTACCGGTACTAGCGGGTCGCCCTACGAGCAGTACTTC. Using reference TRBV7-2 and TRBJ2-7 for the parts outside the CDR3, the full variable domain is GAGVSQSPSNKVTEKGKDVELRCDPISGHTALYWYRQSLGQGLEFLIYFQGNSAPDKSGLPSDRFSAERTGGSVSTLTIQRTQQEDSAVYLCASSRTGTSGSPYEQYFGPGTRLTVT.

This clonotype was recorded a few times. The chain is built from TRBV27 and TRBJ2-7; 9 bases align to TRBD1. The CDR3 is made up of 15 amino acids. The V and J ends lost 4 bases and 4 bases, in that order; junction bases with no gene match: 8. Germline CDR1 and CDR2: MNHEY and SMNVEV (reference sequence). CDR3 loop: CASSSSGTGRYEQYF. The CDR3 bases are TGTGCCAGCAGTTCATCCGGGACAGGGAGGTACGAGCAGTACTTC.

This clonotype has a handful of counts. This chain joins TRBV4-1 and TRBJ1-1, with 8 nucleotides matching TRBD1. The V gene end was trimmed by 2 bases and the J gene end by 4 bases; junction bases not matched to a gene: 9. The CDR3 has 16 amino acids. Germline values: CDR1 MGHRA, CDR2 YSYEKL. As DNA, the CDR3 is TGCGCCAGCAGCCAATTATCAGGGGGCGGGAGCACTGAAGCTTTCTTT. Translated, it gives CASSQLSGGGSTEAFF.

This clonotype was counted only a few times. In nucleotides, the CDR3 is TGTGCCAGCAGAGAAGGACAGGGCAATCAGCCCCAGCATTTT. Its translation: CASREGQGNQPQHF. The chain carries TRBV12-3 or TRBV12-4 and TRBJ1-5, with TRBD1 matching over 7 bases. V was pared by 6 bases and J by 2 bases, with 4 bases of the junction left unmatched. This CDR3 has 14 residues.

On this clonotype: Relative to the germline gene, one junction end is altered; a read error may explain this. V gene TRBV6-5 combines with J gene TRBJ1-1, with D perhaps TRBD1 (5 bases). The CDR3 is 14 amino acids. CDR1 is MNHEY, CDR2 SVGAGI, per germline. The chain's CDR3 is CASSYGRENTEASF. CDR3 nucleotides: TGTGCCAGCAGTTACGGCAGGGAGAACACTGAAGCTTCCTTT.

This clonotype was observed at least ten times. V usage is TRBV5-1 and J usage is TRBJ2-3; D remains unclear. Trimming left V 7 bases short and J 0 bases short, with 9 bases between. The germline V gene has CDR1 SGHRS and CDR2 YFSETQ. The CDR3 extends over 13 amino acids. The CDR3 sequence is CASRLASTDTQYF. The CDR3 DNA sequence: TGCGCCAGCCGCCTGGCTAGCACAGATACGCAGTATTTT. Full variable domain (rest looked up from reference TRBV5-1 and TRBJ2-3): KAGVTQTPRYLIKTRGQQVTLSCSPISGHRSVSWYQQTPGQGLQFLFEYFSETQRNKGNFPGRFSGRQFSNSRSEMNVSTLELGDSALYLCASRLASTDTQYFGPGTRLTVL.

In its sample, this clonotype was seen a few times. The chain links TRBV5-6 to TRBJ2-1; TRBD1 might be the D (6 bases). This CDR3 contains 16 residues. Trimming left V 4 bases short and J 8 bases short, with 22 bases between. The germline V gene has CDR1 SGHDT and CDR2 YYEEEE. The CDR3 region is CASSLDWAEGDDEQFF. The DNA of the CDR3 is TGTGCCAGCAGCCTGGATTGGGCAGAGGGGGACGATGAGCAGTTCTTC.